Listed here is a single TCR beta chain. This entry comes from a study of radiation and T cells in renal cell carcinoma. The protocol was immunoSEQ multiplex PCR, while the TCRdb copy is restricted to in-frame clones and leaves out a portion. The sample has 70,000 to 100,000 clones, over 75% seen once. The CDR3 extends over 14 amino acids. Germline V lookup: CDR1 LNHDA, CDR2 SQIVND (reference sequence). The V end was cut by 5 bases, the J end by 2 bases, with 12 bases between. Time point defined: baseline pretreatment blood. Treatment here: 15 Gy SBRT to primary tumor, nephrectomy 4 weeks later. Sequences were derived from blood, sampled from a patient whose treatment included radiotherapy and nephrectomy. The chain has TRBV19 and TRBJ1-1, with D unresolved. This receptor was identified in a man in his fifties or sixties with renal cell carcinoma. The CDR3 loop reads CASSVRGRNTEAFF. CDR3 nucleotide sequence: TGTGCCAGTAGTGTAAGAGGCCGTAACACTGAAGCTTTCTTT.